The 13 T cell receptor beta chains presented below share a single source sample, sequenced in a study of CD8 T cells in Susac syndrome (dated by TCRdb to between 2018 and 2020). Libraries were prepared through the immunoSEQ multiplex PCR assay. RNA was extracted with the RNeasy kit and 0.5 to 1 ug was reverse transcribed using random hexamers. Starting from the raw public reads, TCRdb applied fastp trimming at Q25, assembled clones with MiXCR and retained in-frame beta chains. Each record represents a unique CDR3 protein, reported with the most common genes and DNA among its rows. The sample table holds about 180,000 distinct CDR3 sequences, of which nearly 97% were seen once. The ten largest clones capture about 0.093% of the sample. Sequenced material: CD4+ T cells from PBMCs. Receptors originate from a human donor with multiple sclerosis.

This chain links TRBV4-2 with TRBJ2-5, with D possibly TRBD2 on 6 matching bases. The CDR3 is 14 amino acids. V was pared by 1 base and J by 1 base, with 7 bases between. The germline V gene has CDR1 LGHNA and CDR2 YNFKEQ. CDR3 DNA: TGTGCCAGCAGCCAAGGGAGGGGCCAAGAGACCCAGTACTTC. Residues: CASSQGRGQETQYF.

The table lists this clonotype with a few counts. The chain is built from TRBV27 and TRBJ2-3, with 8 nucleotides matching TRBD1. The CDR3 contains 13 residues. V shed 5 bases and J 5 bases; nucleotides not matched to a gene: 3. CDR1 and CDR2 (germline): MNHEY, SMNVEV (reference sequence). The CDR3 sequence is CASSTTGGDTQYF. The CDR3 bases are TGTGCCAGCAGTACTACAGGGGGAGATACGCAGTATTTT.

This clonotype was seen only once. This sequence joins TRBV20-1 and TRBJ2-2; TRBD2 matches 11 bases. V lost 6 bases and J lost 4; bases outside the gene matches: 10. Germline V gene data show CDR1 as DFQATT and CDR2 as SNEGSKA (reference sequence). This CDR3 is built from 16 residues. In nucleotides, the CDR3 is TGCAGTGCCTTACTAGCGGGGGTGACATCCACCGGGGAGCTGTTTTTT. This sequence encodes CSALLAGVTSTGELFF.

The CDR3 DNA reads TGTGCCACCAGCTTGGGAGAGGACAGCGGCTACACCTTC. This codes for CATSLGEDSGYTF. V usage is TRBV15 and J usage is TRBJ1-2; TRBD1 is a possible D gene (6 bases). Germline CDR1 LNHNV, CDR2 YYDKDF (reference sequence). The CDR3 sequence is 13 residues long. Trimming took 5 bases from V and 8 from J, leaving 15 bases between them.

This chain connects TRBV29-1 to TRBJ2-4; D assignment may be TRBD1 or TRBD2 (5 bases each). The CDR3 totals 12 residues. Germline V lookup: CDR1 SQVTM, CDR2 ANQGSEA. The V and J ends lost 4 bases and 8 bases respectively, with 12 bases between them. The CDR3 here is CSVARGWDIQYF. The CDR3 nucleotides are TGCAGCGTTGCGAGGGGTTGGGACATTCAGTACTTC.

J is TRBJ2-2 and V is TRBV9; D not resolved. Germline V gives CDR1 SGDLS, CDR2 YYNGEE. This CDR3 has 16 amino acids. V was pared by 4 bases and J by 1 base, with 14 bases between. CDR3 sequence reads: CASSSFSLRNTGELFF. The CDR3 bases are TGTGCCAGCAGCTCATTCTCGCTTCGGAACACCGGGGAGCTGTTTTTT.

The count of this clonotype is one. The chain employs TRBV20-1 and TRBJ2-5; D not certain. V was cut by 4 bases and J by 4 bases, with 13 bases left in between. The germline gives CDR1 DFQATT, CDR2 SNEGSKA (reference sequence). This CDR3 spans 13 amino acids. CDR3 sequence: CSAIRPTPETQYF. CDR3 sequence (DNA): TGCAGTGCTATACGTCCTACCCCAGAGACCCAGTACTTC.

The chain is built from TRBV20-1 and TRBJ1-2; D gene uncertain. Deletions cut 5 bases from V and 5 bases from J, with 9 bases between. The CDR3 runs 11 residues. CDR1 and CDR2 from the germline V gene are DFQATT and SNEGSKA (reference sequence). The CDR3 region has the DNA TGCAGTGCTTTAGAGGATTATGGCTACACCTTC. Encoded protein: CSALEDYGYTF.

The rearrangement uses TRBV18 and TRBJ1-6; D not certain. Germline CDR1 and CDR2: KGHSH and LQKENI. V lost 0 bases and J 4 bases, leaving 7 bases between the germline ends. This CDR3 is built from 15 residues. The CDR3 sequence: CASSPPDGYNSPLHF. The CDR3 nucleotides read TGTGCCAGCTCACCACCGGACGGATATAATTCACCCCTCCACTTT. Using reference TRBV18 and TRBJ1-6 for the parts outside the CDR3, the full variable domain is NAGVMQNPRHLVRRRGQEARLRCSPMKGHSHVYWYRQLPEEGLKFMVYLQKENIIDESGMPKERFSAEFPKEGPSILRIQQVVRGDSAAYFCASSPPDGYNSPLHFGNGTRLTVT.

This clonotype has only one observation. J is TRBJ1-6 and V is TRBV5-4; possibly TRBD1 for D (6 bases). V lost 4 bases to trimming and J lost 9 bases, with 17 bases between them. This CDR3 contains 15 residues. The germline CDR1 and CDR2 sequences are SGHNT and YYREEE (reference sequence). The CDR3 nucleotides are TGTGCCAGCAGCGAGTTCAAGGGGGAAGGTTCACCCCTCCACTTT. Its protein is CASSEFKGEGSPLHF.

The rearrangement links TRBV5-6 to TRBJ2-5, with 8 bases identical to TRBD1. CDR3 length: 13 amino acids. The germline CDR1 and CDR2 sequences are SGHDT and YYEEEE. Trimming at V came to 3 bases and at J to 8 bases, leaving 6 bases not matched to a gene. CDR3 sequence reads: CASSSGQEGTQYF. Here the CDR3 DNA reads TGTGCCAGCAGCTCGGGACAGGAGGGAACCCAGTACTTC.

The chain joins TRBV11-3 to TRBJ2-3; the D gene is possibly TRBD1 (7 bases). The germline V gene has CDR1 SGHNT and CDR2 YENEEA. The CDR3 runs 14 residues. V lost 6 bases and J lost 6, with 16 bases in between. For the CDR3, the DNA is TGTGCCAGCAGTGGGAGGCCACAGGGGGATACGCAGTATTTT. Its protein product is CASSGRPQGDTQYF. Complete variable domain (other parts from reference TRBV11-3 and TRBJ2-3): EAGVVQSPRYKIIEKKQPVAFWCNPISGHNTLYWYLQNLGQGPELLIRYENEEAVDDSQLPKDRFSAERLKGVDSTLKIQPAELGDSAVYLCASSGRPQGDTQYFGPGTRLTVL.

The chain carries TRBV29-1 and TRBJ1-2; 10 positions agree with TRBD1. The J segment lost 8 bases and the V segment lost 4 bases, leaving 10 bases of the junction unmatched. Germline loops: CDR1 SQVTM, CDR2 ANQGSEA. This CDR3 contains 14 residues. CDR3 nucleotide sequence: TGCAGCGTTGTATCCGGACAGGGGGTTTCGGGCTACACCTTC. It encodes CSVVSGQGVSGYTF.